This entry lists 5 T cell receptor beta chains sequenced from one sample in a study of CXCR3-negative and CXCR3-positive naive CD8 T cells. Whole-study results and caveats: Naive cells with CXCR3 showed TRB CDR3s that were more hydrophobic than those in CXCR3-negative naive cells.

5' RACE that incorporated UMI labels was used to prepare the TRB cDNA libraries. No DNA is given; TCRdb re-called the 5' RACE reads and lists each CDR3 protein once. The sample holds 150,000 or so distinct CDR3 sequences. Antigens of these TCRs are unknown. Sequences were obtained from naive CXCR3+ CD8+ T cells from blood. The subset is: CD45RO-CCR7+CD27+CD95- naive CD8+ T cells expressing CXCR3 (TNR3+). These receptors came from a human donor in good health. Some clones in this sample may be carry-over from other donors' samples.

The J gene is TRBJ1-1, the V gene TRBV6-6; TCRdb returns TRBD1, unconfirmable since there is no DNA. The CDR3 spans 16 residues. Germline values: CDR1 MNHNY, CDR2 SVGAGI (reference sequence). This CDR3 is CASSSGTGAPNTEAFF.

This chain joins TRBV19 and TRBJ1-2; TCRdb gives TRBD1 as the D gene, but with no DNA this cannot be confirmed. Per germline, CDR1 LNHDA and CDR2 SQIVND (reference sequence). This CDR3 is built from 14 residues. CDR3 amino acids: CASRWTTGNYGYTF.

The chain has TRBV5-1 and TRBJ1-1. Germline values: CDR1 SGHRS, CDR2 YFSETQ. The CDR3 is made up of 13 amino acids. CDR3 residues: CASSSAVGTEAFF.

The genes are TRBV6-2 or TRBV6-3 and TRBJ2-7. Germline CDR1 MNHEY, CDR2 SVGEGT. This CDR3 is built from 11 residues. CDR3 sequence reads: CASSYFYEQYF.

The chain links TRBV6-1 to TRBJ2-7; the TCRdb call, TRBD2, lacks DNA for checking. CDR1 MNHNS and CDR2 SASEGT come from the germline V gene. The CDR3 spans 17 residues. The CDR3 is CASSEPRTSGRRDEQYF.